This TCR beta chain emerged from a study of STAT5B mutations in CD4+ large granular lymphocyte leukemia. Whole-study results and caveats: TRBV06-family usage was enriched in top patient clones (8/27) versus controls (2/35).

Comment on this clone: The antigen is undetermined.

Germline V gene data show CDR1 as SGHRS and CDR2 as YFSETQ. Trimming left V 4 bases short and J 2 bases short, with 15 bases between. The CDR3 covers 15 residues. Some clones are missing from TCRdb's copy, which holds only in-frame ones; the method was immunoSEQ multiplex PCR. The repertoire holds some 34,000 clones, with around 76% as singletons. This clonotype originated in a human donor in good health. Input material: CD4+ T cells from blood buffy coats. V is TRBV5-1 and J is TRBJ1-2; possibly TRBD1 for D (5 bases). This CDR3 is CASSLGQASNYGYTF. CDR3 DNA sequence: TGCGCCAGCAGCCTCGGACAAGCTTCGAACTATGGCTACACCTTC.